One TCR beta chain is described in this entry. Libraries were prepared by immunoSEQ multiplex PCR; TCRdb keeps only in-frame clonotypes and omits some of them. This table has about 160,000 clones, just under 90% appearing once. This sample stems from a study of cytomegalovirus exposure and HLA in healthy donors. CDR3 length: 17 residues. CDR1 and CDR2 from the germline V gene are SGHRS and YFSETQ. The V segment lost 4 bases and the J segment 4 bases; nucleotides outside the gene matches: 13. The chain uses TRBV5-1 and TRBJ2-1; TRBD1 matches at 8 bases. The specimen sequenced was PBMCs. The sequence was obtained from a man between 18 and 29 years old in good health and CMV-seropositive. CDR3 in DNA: TGCGCCAGCAGCCCATCCTCCGGGACAGGCGAATACAATGAGCAGTTCTTC. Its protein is CASSPSSGTGEYNEQFF.